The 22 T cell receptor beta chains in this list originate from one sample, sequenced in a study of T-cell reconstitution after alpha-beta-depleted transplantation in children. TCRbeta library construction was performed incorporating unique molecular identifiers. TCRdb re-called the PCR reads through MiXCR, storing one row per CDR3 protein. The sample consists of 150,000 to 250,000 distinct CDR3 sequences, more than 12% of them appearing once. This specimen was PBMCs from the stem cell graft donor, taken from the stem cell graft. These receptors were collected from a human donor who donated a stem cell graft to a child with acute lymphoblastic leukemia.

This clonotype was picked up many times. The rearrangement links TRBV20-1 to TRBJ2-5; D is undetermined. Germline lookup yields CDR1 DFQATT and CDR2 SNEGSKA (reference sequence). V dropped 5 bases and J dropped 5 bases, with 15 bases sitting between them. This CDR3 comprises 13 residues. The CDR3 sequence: CSALRKDLETQYF. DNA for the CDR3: TGCAGTGCTCTGCGGAAGGATTTGGAGACCCAGTACTTC.

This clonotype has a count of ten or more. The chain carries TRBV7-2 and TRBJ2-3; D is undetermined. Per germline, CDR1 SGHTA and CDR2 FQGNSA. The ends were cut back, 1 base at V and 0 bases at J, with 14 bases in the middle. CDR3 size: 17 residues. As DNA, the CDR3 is TGTGCCAGCAGCTTAGGCCCCCGGCGGTCTAGCACAGATACGCAGTATTTT. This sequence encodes CASSLGPRRSSTDTQYF.

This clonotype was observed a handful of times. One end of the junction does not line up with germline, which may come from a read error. As DNA, the CDR3 is TGTGCCATCAGTGAGTCGCTAAGCCAGACCTTC. Translation gives CAISESLSQTF. The gene calls are TRBV10-3 and TRBJ2-1; D gene unclear. The CDR3 spans 11 residues. The V gene's germline CDR1 is ENHRY and CDR2 SYGVKD.

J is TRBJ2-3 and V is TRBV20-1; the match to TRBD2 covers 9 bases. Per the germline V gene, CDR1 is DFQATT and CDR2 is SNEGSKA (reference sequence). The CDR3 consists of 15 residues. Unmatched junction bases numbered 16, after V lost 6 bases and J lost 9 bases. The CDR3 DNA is TGCAGTGCAACTCTTCCGGGACTAGCCCTCCGGACGCAGTATTTT. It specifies CSATLPGLALRTQYF.

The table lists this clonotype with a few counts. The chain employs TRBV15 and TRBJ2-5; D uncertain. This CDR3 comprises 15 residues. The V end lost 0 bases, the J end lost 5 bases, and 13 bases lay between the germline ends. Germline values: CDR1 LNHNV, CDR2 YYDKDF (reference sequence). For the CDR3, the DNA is TGTGCCACCAGCAGAGATCTACGGAGTCGGGAGACCCAGTACTTC. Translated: CATSRDLRSRETQYF.

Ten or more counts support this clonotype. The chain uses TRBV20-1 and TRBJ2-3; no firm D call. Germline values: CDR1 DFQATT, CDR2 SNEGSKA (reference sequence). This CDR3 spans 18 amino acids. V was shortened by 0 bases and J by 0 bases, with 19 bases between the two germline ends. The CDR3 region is CSARESERSPSSTDTQYF. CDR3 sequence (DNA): TGCAGTGCTAGAGAATCGGAGAGGTCCCCCTCTAGCACAGATACGCAGTATTTT.

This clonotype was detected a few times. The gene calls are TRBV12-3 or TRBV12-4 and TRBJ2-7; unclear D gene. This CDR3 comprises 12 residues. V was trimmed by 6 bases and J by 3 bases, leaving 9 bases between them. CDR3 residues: CASRPPSYEQYF. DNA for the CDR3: TGTGCCAGCAGACCCCCTAGCTACGAGCAGTACTTC.

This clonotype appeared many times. CDR3 coding DNA: TGCGCCAGCAGCTTGGATGCGGACCTCACAGATACGCAGTATTTT. This codes for CASSLDADLTDTQYF. This chain uses TRBV5-1 with TRBJ2-3; D not resolved. V lost 0 bases and J 2 bases, leaving 10 bases between the germline ends. This CDR3 comprises 15 residues. Germline CDR1 and CDR2: SGHRS and YFSETQ.

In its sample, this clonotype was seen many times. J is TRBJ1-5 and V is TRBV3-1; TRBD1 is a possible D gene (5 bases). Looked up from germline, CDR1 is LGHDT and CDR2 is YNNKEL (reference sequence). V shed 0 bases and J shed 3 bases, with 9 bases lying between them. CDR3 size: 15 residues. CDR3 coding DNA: TGTGCCAGCAGCCAAGAGTTGGGGGACAATCAGCCCCAGCATTTT. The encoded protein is CASSQELGDNQPQHF.

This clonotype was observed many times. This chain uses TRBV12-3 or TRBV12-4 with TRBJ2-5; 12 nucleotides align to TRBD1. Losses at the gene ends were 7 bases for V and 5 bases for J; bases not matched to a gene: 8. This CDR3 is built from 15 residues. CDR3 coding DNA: TGTGCCAGCACTTTGGGACAGGGGGCCGGTGAGACCCAGTACTTC. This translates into CASTLGQGAGETQYF.

As DNA, the CDR3 is TGTGCCAGCAGCTCCAAATTAAGGGAGGGATCTGAGCAGTTCTTC. Its translation is CASSSKLREGSEQFF. The chain uses TRBV7-9 and TRBJ2-1; 7 bases map to TRBD2. Germline CDR1 reads SEHNR; CDR2 reads FQNEAQ (reference sequence). The junction had 12 bases not matched to a gene; V was cut back by 4 bases and J by 9 bases. This CDR3 contains 15 residues. Together with reference TRBV7-9 and TRBJ2-1, the CDR3 gives the full variable domain: DTGVSQNPRHKITKRGQNVTFRCDPISEHNRLYWYRQTLGQGPEFLTYFQNEAQLEKSRLLSDRFSAERPKGSFSTLEIQRTEQGDSAMYLCASSSKLREGSEQFFGPGTRLTVL.

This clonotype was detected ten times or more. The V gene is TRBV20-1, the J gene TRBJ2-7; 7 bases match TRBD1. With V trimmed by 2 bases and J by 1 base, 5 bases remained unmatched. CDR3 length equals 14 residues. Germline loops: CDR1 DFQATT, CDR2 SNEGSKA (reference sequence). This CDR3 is CSARRGQGSYEQYF. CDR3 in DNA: TGCAGTGCTAGAAGGGGGCAGGGGTCCTACGAGCAGTACTTC.

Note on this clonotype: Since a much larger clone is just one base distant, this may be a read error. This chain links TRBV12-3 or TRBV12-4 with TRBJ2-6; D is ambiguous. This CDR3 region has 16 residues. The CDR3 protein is CAGSSGPLEEANVLTF. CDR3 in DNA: TGTGCCGGCAGCTCCGGACCCTTAGAGGAGGCCAACGTCCTGACTTTC.

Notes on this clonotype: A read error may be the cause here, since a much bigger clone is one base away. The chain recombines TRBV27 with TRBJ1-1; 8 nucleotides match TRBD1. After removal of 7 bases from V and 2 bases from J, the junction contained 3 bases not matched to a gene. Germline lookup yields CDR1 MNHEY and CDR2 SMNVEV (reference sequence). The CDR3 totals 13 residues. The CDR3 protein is CASKGQANTEAFF. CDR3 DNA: TGTGCCAGCAAGGGACAGGCCAACACTGAAGCTTTCTTT.

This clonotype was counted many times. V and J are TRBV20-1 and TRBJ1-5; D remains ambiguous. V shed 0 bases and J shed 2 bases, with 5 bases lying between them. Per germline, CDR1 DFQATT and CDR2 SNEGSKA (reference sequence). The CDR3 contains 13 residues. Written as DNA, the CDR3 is TGCAGTGCTAGAGATGCGGGCAATCAGCCCCAGCATTTT. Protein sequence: CSARDAGNQPQHF.

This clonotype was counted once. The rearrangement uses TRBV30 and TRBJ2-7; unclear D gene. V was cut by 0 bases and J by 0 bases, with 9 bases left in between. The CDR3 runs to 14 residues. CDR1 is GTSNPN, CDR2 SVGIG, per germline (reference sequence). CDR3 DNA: TGTGCCTGGAGTGTCAGACCGAGCTCCTACGAGCAGTACTTC. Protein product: CAWSVRPSSYEQYF.

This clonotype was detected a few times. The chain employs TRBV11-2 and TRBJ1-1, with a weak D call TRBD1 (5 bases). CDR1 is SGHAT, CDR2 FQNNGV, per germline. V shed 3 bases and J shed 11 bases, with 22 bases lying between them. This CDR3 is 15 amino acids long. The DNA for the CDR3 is TGTGCCAGCAGCTTGAGGGAGGGGTTGTGGGAGGAGGCTTTCTTT. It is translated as CASSLREGLWEEAFF. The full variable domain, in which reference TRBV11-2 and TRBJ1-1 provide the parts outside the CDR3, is EAGVAQSPRYKIIEKRQSVAFWCNPISGHATLYWYQQILGQGPKLLIQFQNNGVVDDSQLPKDRFSAERLKGVDSTLKIQPAKLEDSAVYLCASSLREGLWEEAFFGQGTRLTVV.

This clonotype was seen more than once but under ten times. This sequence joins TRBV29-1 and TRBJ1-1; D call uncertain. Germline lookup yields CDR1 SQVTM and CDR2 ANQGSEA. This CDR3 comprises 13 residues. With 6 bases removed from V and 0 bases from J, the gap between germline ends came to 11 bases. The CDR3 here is CSVAETLNTEAFF. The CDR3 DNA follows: TGCAGCGTGGCTGAGACCCTGAACACTGAAGCTTTCTTT.

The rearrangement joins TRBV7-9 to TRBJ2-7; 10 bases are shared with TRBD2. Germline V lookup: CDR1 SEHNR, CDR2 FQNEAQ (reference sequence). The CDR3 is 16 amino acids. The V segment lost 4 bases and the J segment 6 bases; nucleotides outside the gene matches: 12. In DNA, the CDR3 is TGTGCCAGCAGCTCCCGGATACTGAGCGGGAGGGGCGAGCAGTACTTC. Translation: CASSSRILSGRGEQYF.

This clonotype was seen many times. The CDR3 DNA is TGCAGTGCCTGGACTAGTGGGCTGGGAGAGCAGTACTTC. It codes for CSAWTSGLGEQYF. This chain uses TRBV20-1 with TRBJ2-7; 7 nucleotides agree with TRBD2. Germline V gene sequence: CDR1 DFQATT, CDR2 SNEGSKA (reference sequence). The length of the CDR3 is 13 residues. With V trimmed by 6 bases and J by 7 bases, 12 bases remained unmatched.

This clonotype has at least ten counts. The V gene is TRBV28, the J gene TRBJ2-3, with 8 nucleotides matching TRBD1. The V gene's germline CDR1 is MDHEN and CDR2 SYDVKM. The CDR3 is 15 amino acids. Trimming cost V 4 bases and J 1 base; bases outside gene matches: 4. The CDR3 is CASSSPGQGTDTQYF. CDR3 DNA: TGTGCCAGCAGTTCCCCGGGACAGGGCACAGATACGCAGTATTTT.

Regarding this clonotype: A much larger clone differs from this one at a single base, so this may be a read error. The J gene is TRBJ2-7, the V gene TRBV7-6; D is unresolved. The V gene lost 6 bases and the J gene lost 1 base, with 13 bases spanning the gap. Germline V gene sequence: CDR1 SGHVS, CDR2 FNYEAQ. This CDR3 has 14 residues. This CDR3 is CASSSSVRSYEQYF. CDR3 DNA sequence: TGTGCCAGCAGTTCCTCTGTCAGGTCCTACGAGCAGTACTTC.